This T cell receptor beta chain came from a study of CD8 T cells in Susac syndrome. Study-wide findings and caveats: It was acknowledged by the study that relatively few individuals were included in its TCR sequencing and HLA analysis.

The RNA input was about 0.45 to 1 ug, and it was reverse transcribed with random hexamers. TCR beta CDR3 was amplified by immunoSEQ multiplex PCR. This amplification extended across 54 Vbeta and 13 Jbeta segments. TCRdb processed the immunoSEQ multiplex PCR reads anew with MiXCR; each CDR3 protein has one entry. The table lists about 180,000 distinct CDR3 sequences, 85% to 95% of them singletons. Points on this clonotype: What it binds is not known.

V dropped 5 bases and J dropped 10 bases, with 20 bases sitting between them. This CDR3 has 14 residues. Germline-derived CDR1 and CDR2 are MNHEY and SMNVEV (reference sequence). Sequencing of TCR beta was performed on blood CD8+ and CD4+ T cells. TEMRA cells were enriched by FACS, while CD8+ and CD4+ T cells were obtained through a negative isolation that was performed magnetically. Sequenced input: CD4+ T cells from PBMCs. The gene calls are TRBV27 and TRBJ1-1; D may be TRBD1 (6 bases). The sequence was obtained from a human donor with multiple sclerosis. The CDR3 nucleotides are TGTGCCAGCAGTGGTTGGACAGACCGGCGGGCAGCTTTCTTT. This codes for CASSGWTDRRAAFF.